The present TCR beta chain was sequenced within a study of cytomegalovirus exposure and HLA in healthy donors. The overall study: The 120 validation repertoires, a later analysis reported, used the same platform as the approximately 730 repertoires from the first cohort. Study-wide findings and caveats: Reports indicated that the classifier achieved high specificity and sensitivity in diagnosing cytomegalovirus status. In the roughly 120 validation repertoires, a later analysis found that first-cohort TCR clusters tended to co-occur.

CDR3 size: 14 residues. CDR1 is WSHSY and CDR2 is SAAADI in the germline V gene. V was pared by 0 bases and J by 2 bases, with 7 bases between. Sequencing used immunoSEQ multiplex PCR; TCRdb keeps in-frame clones, though not all of them. The sample has over 80,000 clones, roughly 85% seen once; the top ten hold 20%. This clone appeared a single time. Antigen specificity is unknown. The sample consisted of PBMCs. The chain links TRBV10-2 to TRBJ1-2; D not certain. This receptor was obtained from a man aged 18 to 35 in good health and CMV-seropositive. The CDR3 coding sequence is TGCGCCAGCAGTGAGTCGCGGCGAAACTATGGCTACACCTTC. Its translation is CASSESRRNYGYTF.